The rows below give T cell receptor beta chains drawn from one sample of a study of control samples from healthy donors and cancer patients. Here immunoSEQ multiplex PCR was the method, and the copy in TCRdb shows in-frame clones only, minus some. The sample comprises about 100,000 clones, roughly 92% of which are singletons, and about 3% rests with the top ten. Sequences were obtained from blood. These receptor sequences come from a human donor in good health. The donor label of this sample is uncertain. Each CDR3 is given with its conserved first and last residue. The D gene is left open where the match is weak. The size of a clone is reported for some rows only, either as once, few or many, or as a class for expanded clones.

17,TRBD2,TRBV14,TRBJ2-3,once,TGTGCCAGCAGCCAAGATCTTCTAGCGGGGGCAACAGATACGCAGTATTTT,CASSQDLLAGATDTQYF
15,NA,TRBV9,TRBJ2-7,NA,TGTGCCAGCAGCCCCCAATACCAGTACTCCTACGAGCAGTACTTC,CASSPQYQYSYEQYF
11,NA,TRBV11-3,TRBJ1-1,NA,TGTGCCAGCAGCGACGGGGCTGAAGCTTTCTTT,CASSDGAEAFF
15,NA,TRBV7-6,TRBJ2-2,once,TGTGCCAGCAGCAACCGGGTGGAGGGGGCCGGGGAGCTGTTTTTT,CASSNRVEGAGELFF
15,NA,TRBV13,TRBJ2-2,NA,TGTGCCAGCAGGTCCCTGGAGGGCTCGGCCGGGGAGCTGTTTTTT,CASRSLEGSAGELFF
16,TRBD2,TRBV7-2,TRBJ2-3,NA,TGTGCCAGCAGCTTAGGATCTAGCGGGGGAAGAGATACGCAGTATTTT,CASSLGSSGGRDTQYF
15,TRBD2,TRBV9,TRBJ2-1,NA,TGTGCCAGCAGCGTTGGCGGGGGGACAAACAATGAGCAGTTCTTC,CASSVGGGTNNEQFF
16,NA,TRBV27,TRBJ1-5,NA,TGTGCCAGCAGTCAACTGACACCAAGGGGCAATCAGCCCCAGCATTTT,CASSQLTPRGNQPQHF
15,NA,TRBV11-2,TRBJ2-7,NA,TGTGCCAGCAGCCCCCGACAGGGAGGTTTCGACGAGCAGTACTTC,CASSPRQGGFDEQYF
10,NA,TRBV29-1,TRBJ1-2,once,TGCAGCGTTCAAGACTATGGCTACACCTTC,CSVQDYGYTF
14,NA,TRBV7-9,TRBJ1-2,NA,TGTGCCAGCAGTCAGAACGCGGGGGCTAGTGGCTACACCTTC,CASSQNAGASGYTF
11,NA,TRBV12-3/TRBV12-4,TRBJ1-2,NA,TGTGCCAGCAGCCTACAAAGGGGCTACACCTTC,CASSLQRGYTF
17,TRBD1,TRBV5-1,TRBJ2-3,NA,TGCGCCAGCAGCACGGGACAGGGCTTTTCTATCGCAGATACGCAGTATTTT,CASSTGQGFSIADTQYF
13,NA,TRBV4-3,TRBJ1-1,NA,TGCGCCAGCAGCCAAGGGACCTACGATGAAGCTTTCTTT,CASSQGTYDEAFF
16,NA,TRBV9,TRBJ2-1,NA,TGTGCCAGCAGCATAAGTAGGCTCCCCGGTCAAGTAAAGCAGTTCTTC,CASSISRLPGQVKQFF
16,TRBD1,TRBV14,TRBJ1-2,NA,TGTGCCAGCAGCCTAATTGCCGGGACAGCAACCTATGGCTACACCTTC,CASSLIAGTATYGYTF
15,NA,TRBV4-3,TRBJ1-4,NA,TGCGCCAGCAGCCAGTTCGGTGACAGTGCGGAAAAACTGTTTTTT,CASSQFGDSAEKLFF
15,TRBD1,TRBV12-5,TRBJ1-2,NA,TGTGCTAGTGGTTTGGACCGTCAGGGGGCGGAGGGCTACACCTTC,CASGLDRQGAEGYTF
14,NA,TRBV3-1/TRBV3-2,TRBJ1-2,NA,TGTGCCAGCAGCCAAGATTTGAGGGGATCGGGCTACACCTTC,CASSQDLRGSGYTF
16,NA,TRBV9,TRBJ2-5,once,TGTGCCAGCAGCGTAGAGGGGGGGCACTCCCAAGAGACCCAGTACTTC,CASSVEGGHSQETQYF
11,TRBD2,TRBV30,TRBJ2-3,NA,TGTGTCAGCGGGGGGGCACGAACGCAGTATTTT,CVSGGARTQYF
14,TRBD2,TRBV12-5,TRBJ2-2,NA,TGTGCTAGTGGTTTGTGGGGGGGCACCGGGGAGCTGTTTTTT,CASGLWGGTGELFF
14,TRBD1,TRBV28,TRBJ1-1,NA,TGTGCCAGCAGTTTACCAGACAGGGACACTGAAGCTTTCTTT,CASSLPDRDTEAFF
17,TRBD2,TRBV4-3,TRBJ2-3,NA,TGCGCCAGCAGCCAAGTACTGCTAGCGGACCAACCAGATACGCAGTATTTT,CASSQVLLADQPDTQYF
16,NA,TRBV12-5,TRBJ1-3,NA,TGTGCTAGTGGCCCAGGACAGACTTTCTCTGGAAACACCATATATTTT,CASGPGQTFSGNTIYF
16,TRBD2,TRBV10-3,TRBJ2-1,NA,TGTGCCATCAGTGAGTCGGGCGAGCGGGGATACAATGAGCAGTTCTTC,CAISESGERGYNEQFF
13,TRBD1,TRBV9,TRBJ1-1,few,TGTGCCAGCAGCGTTGACAGGGTCACTGAAGCTTTCTTT,CASSVDRVTEAFF
16,NA,TRBV9,TRBJ1-3,NA,TGTGCCAGCAGCGTAGGAACAGGAGGAGGGGGAAACACCATATATTTT,CASSVGTGGGGNTIYF
15,NA,TRBV10-3,TRBJ1-5,NA,TGTGCCATCGGCCGTGAGGGCCTTTTTGATCAGCCCCAGCATTTT,CAIGREGLFDQPQHF
11,NA,TRBV6-5,TRBJ2-1,NA,TGTGCCAGCAGTTACGAAAGGGAGAGATTCTTC,CASSYERERFF
12,TRBD1,TRBV6-6,TRBJ2-1,NA,TGTGCCAGCAGTTCGACAGGGGTCGAGCAGTTCTTC,CASSSTGVEQFF
16,TRBD1,TRBV4-3,TRBJ1-2,NA,TGCGCCAGCAGCCAAGATGGGACAGGGAAGGACTATGGCTACACCTTC,CASSQDGTGKDYGYTF
15,TRBD2,TRBV4-1,TRBJ2-1,NA,TGCGCCAGCAGCCAAGTAGCGGGGATCCACGGTGAGCAGTTCTTC,CASSQVAGIHGEQFF
12,TRBD1,TRBV12-3/TRBV12-4,TRBJ1-2,NA,TGTGCCAGCAGTGACAGGGGAGCGGGCTACACCTTC,CASSDRGAGYTF
16,NA,TRBV3-1/TRBV3-2,TRBJ2-7,NA,TGTGCCAGCAGCCCTCTGCCCCCTAGTAGGGTCTACGAGCAGTACTTC,CASSPLPPSRVYEQYF
17,TRBD1,TRBV25-1,TRBJ1-4,once,TGTGCCAGCAGTGCACCCGGGACAGGGACAACTAATGAAAAACTGTTTTTT,CASSAPGTGTTNEKLFF
9,NA,TRBV30,TRBJ2-7,NA,TGTGAAAAGTTCTACGAGCAGTACTTC,CEKFYEQYF
16,TRBD1,TRBV11-2,TRBJ1-4,NA,TGTGCCAGCAGCCCCTCCCCCGGGACAGAGGAAGAAAAACTGTTTTTT,CASSPSPGTEEEKLFF
12,NA,TRBV18,TRBJ2-5,NA,TGTGCCAGCTCCCCGGAGGAAGAGACCCAGTACTTC,CASSPEEETQYF
14,NA,TRBV10-3,TRBJ2-1,NA,TGTGCCATCAGTGAGCCACGAACTCGGATTGAGCAGTTCTTC,CAISEPRTRIEQFF
15,TRBD1,TRBV5-1,TRBJ2-1,NA,TGCGCCAGCCAGCTGTCCGGGACAGGGTCCAATGAGCAGTTCTTC,CASQLSGTGSNEQFF
16,TRBD1,TRBV25-1,TRBJ1-2,NA,TGTGCCAGCAGGGGACAGAACCGGGACAGCATCTATGGCTACACCTTC,CASRGQNRDSIYGYTF
16,TRBD1,TRBV9,TRBJ2-3,NA,TGTGCCAGCAGCGTAAGGGGGCTGGAGAGCACAGATACGCAGTATTTT,CASSVRGLESTDTQYF
15,NA,TRBV2,TRBJ1-3,NA,TGTGCCAGCAGAGGACAAACCACCTCTGGAAACACCATATATTTT,CASRGQTTSGNTIYF
17,NA,TRBV7-2,TRBJ1-2,NA,TGTGCCAGCAGCTTAGCTGTGGGTTTCTCCGCCAACTATGGCTACACCTTC,CASSLAVGFSANYGYTF
16,TRBD2,TRBV7-9,TRBJ2-5,NA,TGTGCCAGCAGCTTAGGTGCGGGGGGATACCAAGAGACCCAGTACTTC,CASSLGAGGYQETQYF
16,NA,TRBV18,TRBJ1-3,NA,TGTGCCAGCTCACCAAACAGTGTGAACTCTGGAAACACCATATATTTT,CASSPNSVNSGNTIYF
15,NA,TRBV27,TRBJ1-1,NA,TGTGCCAGCAGTTTAACCGACGGTGGGAACACTGAAGCTTTCTTT,CASSLTDGGNTEAFF
15,NA,TRBV7-6,TRBJ2-5,NA,TGTGCCAGCAGCTCATTGTGGGGGGCCGGGGAGACCCAGTACTTC,CASSSLWGAGETQYF
15,TRBD1,TRBV24-1,TRBJ2-1,NA,TGTGCCACCAGTGACCCGGGACAGGGGATCCATGAGCAGTTCTTC,CATSDPGQGIHEQFF
15,NA,TRBV6-1,TRBJ2-5,NA,TGTGCCAGCAGTGAAGCACGGGGGCTCGTTTCGACCCAGTACTTC,CASSEARGLVSTQYF
15,NA,TRBV28,TRBJ1-1,NA,TGTGCCAGCACCCTCGGTTCCTTTTCAGTCACTGAAGCTTTCTTT,CASTLGSFSVTEAFF
14,NA,TRBV10-2,TRBJ1-3,NA,TGCGCCAGCAACTGTGATGGGGAGGGAAACACCATATATTTT,CASNCDGEGNTIYF
18,TRBD1,TRBV5-1,TRBJ2-6,NA,TGCGCCAGCAGCCGGGACAGGCCATCAGGTTATGGGGCCAACGTCCTGACTTTC,CASSRDRPSGYGANVLTF
14,NA,TRBV28,TRBJ1-1,NA,TGTGCCAGCGGATTGGGACAAGAGAACACTGAAGCTTTCTTT,CASGLGQENTEAFF
15,TRBD2,TRBV6-5,TRBJ2-3,NA,TGTGCCAGCAACGAGCGGGGGGGCGGTACAGATACGCAGTATTTT,CASNERGGGTDTQYF
11,TRBD1,TRBV12-3/TRBV12-4,TRBJ1-2,NA,TGTGCCAGCAGGAGGGGGCTGGGCTACACCTTC,CASRRGLGYTF
14,NA,TRBV7-8,TRBJ2-7,once,TGTGCCAGCAGCTTAGCGTTCCTAAGCTACGAGCAGTACTTC,CASSLAFLSYEQYF
12,TRBD1,TRBV30,TRBJ1-1,NA,TGTGCCTTCGGACAGGAGGACACTGAAGCTTTCTTT,CAFGQEDTEAFF
15,NA,TRBV9,TRBJ1-5,NA,TGCCCTCAGCTATCAGGGGTGAGAGGCAATCAGCCCCAGCATTTT,CPQLSGVRGNQPQHF